This is a list of T cell receptor beta chains from one sample in a study of T cell changes during pregnancy in multiple sclerosis. The repertoire was sequenced with immunoSEQ multiplex PCR; TCRdb's copy has only in-frame clones and lacks some. The repertoire holds 20,000 or so clones, with about 90% as singletons. Material: CD8+ T cells from peripheral blood mononuclear cells, obtained in the second trimester of pregnancy. Receptors originate from a female donor in good health, enrolled as a control in a pregnancy study. The CDR3 runs from the conserved cysteine through the conserved F or W.

TRBV7-9 CASSPGGGELFF
TRBV9 CASSVFEGASGNTIYF
TRBV11-3 CASSLGRGAQETQYF
TRBV6-5 CASSTTGGVTDTQYF
TRBV7-7 CASSLGGGGNGGPRTEAFF
TRBV12-5 CASGSHRDYGEQFF
TRBV4-3 CASSQDHLAGGNEQFF
TRBV2 CASSELGILFEEDTEAFF
TRBV6-1 CASSEAFTPGYEQYF
TRBV13 CASSLGSSYNEQFF
TRBV4-2 CASSQEAERSYNEQFF
TRBV30 CAWSADLGFYEQYF
TRBV18 CASSPPLQERETQYF
TRBV5-4 CASSPGQTANTGELFF
TRBV6-6 CASSNGMGEADTQYF
TRBV7-9 CASSHQLQGEEKLFF
TRBV15 CATSRDAGQGEKLFF
TRBV2 CASSVGLAPGELFF
TRBV27 CASSGWTSGSWEQYF
TRBV6-1 CASSLDYRGGDEQFF
TRBV13 CASRQGGGEKLFF
TRBV4-2 CASSQDEGQSSYEQYF
TRBV7-9 CASSSVAFDEQYF
TRBV11-3 CASSGAGTSVLEQYF
TRBV11-3 CASSLSPLAGGPDYNEQFF
TRBV2 CATGQGKDEQFF
TRBV7-9 CASSLGGTGLGNIQYF
TRBV11-2 CASSLDPNYEAFF
TRBV9 CASSDHSTDLIYEQYF
TRBV11-2 CASSLGPALSLNTEAFF